These 22 T cell receptor beta chains came from one sample sequenced in a study of radiation and T cells in renal cell carcinoma. Specified time point: blood 2 weeks post-SBRT. As for treatment: 15 Gy SBRT to primary tumor, nephrectomy 4 weeks later. Measured with immunoSEQ multiplex PCR; TCRdb has only the in-frame clones, and not every one. The data contain 120,000 or so clones, 85% to 90% of them singletons. The source was blood, collected from a patient whose treatment included radiotherapy and nephrectomy. These receptors were taken from a woman aged 70-85 years with renal cell carcinoma.

The V and J genes are TRBV15 and TRBJ2-3; 13 nucleotides agree with TRBD2. CDR1 LNHNV and CDR2 YYDKDF come from the germline V gene (reference sequence). V shed 3 bases and J 3 bases; nucleotides not matched to a gene: 0. This CDR3 has 15 amino acids. The CDR3 is CATSRGLAGTDTQYF. In nucleotides, the CDR3 is TGTGCCACCAGCAGGGGACTAGCGGGGACAGATACGCAGTATTTT.

The chain recombines TRBV7-9 with TRBJ2-5; D uncertain. Near its end, the DNA agrees better with TRBJ2-7, so the J call may be wrong. The CDR3 length is 14 residues. Per the germline V gene, CDR1 is SEHNR and CDR2 is FQNEAQ (reference sequence). The CDR3 DNA sequence: TGTGCCAGCAGCTTAGTGGGCTCCTCCTACGAGCAGTACTTC. Translating gives CASSLVGSSYEQYF.

The genes are TRBV5-6 and TRBJ2-1; 10 bases fit TRBD2. There are 16 residues in the CDR3. The V gene's germline CDR1 is SGHDT and CDR2 YYEEEE. V lost 1 base and J lost 9; bases outside the gene matches: 10. CDR3 sequence: CASSLLSGGSTGEQFF. The CDR3 DNA is TGTGCCAGCAGCTTGCTTAGCGGGGGGAGTACAGGTGAGCAGTTCTTC.

This clone was recorded a few times. The V and J genes are TRBV30 and TRBJ1-5, with no clear D. V was trimmed by 0 bases and J by 6 bases, leaving 9 bases between them. The length of the CDR3 is 13 residues. Per the germline V gene, CDR1 is GTSNPN and CDR2 is SVGIG (reference sequence). Here the CDR3 DNA reads TGTGCCTGGAGTGTATTCAAGGGTCAGCCCCAGCATTTT. Its protein product is CAWSVFKGQPQHF.

V and J are TRBV5-1 and TRBJ1-3, with a weak D call TRBD1 (5 bases). Germline-derived CDR1 and CDR2 are SGHRS and YFSETQ. This CDR3 contains 14 residues. Trimming took off 2 bases at V and 4 bases at J, with 10 bases between the two ends. In nucleotides, the CDR3 is TGCGCCAGCAGCTTTACAGGCCAGGGAAACACCATATATTTT. This translates into CASSFTGQGNTIYF.

The chain has TRBV7-9 and TRBJ1-6; 7 bases line up with TRBD1. The J segment lost 5 bases and the V segment lost 3 bases, leaving 4 bases of the junction unmatched. Germline CDR1 and CDR2: SEHNR and FQNEAQ (reference sequence). The CDR3 consists of 15 residues. Written as DNA, the CDR3 is TGTGCCAGCAGCTTGCCGGGACAGAATAATTCACCCCTCCACTTT. Translating gives CASSLPGQNNSPLHF.

CDR3 sequence reads: CASGPGLDDSPLHF. DNA of the CDR3: TGCGCCAGCGGCCCGGGGTTAGACGATTCACCCCTCCACTTT. The V gene is TRBV4-3, the J gene TRBJ1-6; D gene uncertain. This CDR3 is 14 amino acids long. Germline-derived CDR1 and CDR2 are LGHNA and YSLEER. Trimming took off 8 bases at V and 8 bases at J, with 16 bases between the two ends.

J is TRBJ1-2 and V is TRBV5-1, with 8 bases identical to TRBD1. CDR1 and CDR2 from the germline V gene are SGHRS and YFSETQ. The length of the CDR3 is 12 residues. The trim removed 4 bases at V and 9 bases at J, leaving 5 bases unmatched. The CDR3 DNA is TGCGCCAGCAGCGACGGACAGGGCAGCTACACCTTC. Translated: CASSDGQGSYTF.

The chain couples TRBV5-4 to TRBJ2-1, with D possibly matching TRBD2 (6 bases). The germline CDR1 and CDR2 sequences are SGHNT and YYREEE (reference sequence). V shed 1 base and J shed 10 bases, with 15 bases lying between them. CDR3 length: 14 residues. The CDR3 protein is CASSLPGLDYEQFF. The CDR3 nucleotides read TGTGCCAGCAGCTTGCCGGGACTGGACTACGAGCAGTTCTTC.

V is TRBV5-1 and J is TRBJ1-1, with TRBD1 as a possible D gene (5 bases). The V gene lost 1 base and the J gene lost 1 base, with 11 bases spanning the gap. Germline V gene lookup returns CDR1 SGHRS and CDR2 YFSETQ. The CDR3 covers 15 residues. Written as DNA, the CDR3 is TGCGCCAGCAGCTTGAAGGCGGGGCCGAACACTGAAGCTTTCTTT. This gives the protein CASSLKAGPNTEAFF.

This chain uses TRBV2 with TRBJ2-7; weak D call: TRBD2 (5 bases). The length of the CDR3 is 15 residues. CDR1 and CDR2 (germline): SNHLY, FYNNEI. Trimming removed 6 bases at V and 0 bases at J, with 15 bases between. CDR3 region: CASREGLFVSYEQYF. The CDR3 DNA is TGTGCCAGCAGAGAGGGCCTATTTGTCTCCTACGAGCAGTACTTC. Looking up the rest from reference TRBV2 and TRBJ2-7 gives the full variable domain: EPEVTQTPSHQVTQMGQEVILRCVPISNHLYFYWYRQILGQKVEFLVSFYNNEISEKSEIFDDQFSVERPDGSNFTLKIRSTKLEDSAMYFCASREGLFVSYEQYFGPGTRLTVT.

The rearrangement links TRBV14 to TRBJ1-1, with D uncertain. V lost 0 bases and J 5 bases, leaving 10 bases between the germline ends. The CDR3 extends over 14 amino acids. Germline loops: CDR1 SGHDN, CDR2 FVKESK. The CDR3 DNA is TGTGCCAGCAGCCAAGATTTAATAGGGACTGAAGCTTTCTTT. It yields the protein CASSQDLIGTEAFF.

The CDR3 DNA follows: TGTGCCAGCAGCCGGGGGGGGGCCACTGAAGCTTTCTTT. Translating gives CASSRGGATEAFF. This chain joins TRBV27 and TRBJ1-1; weak D call: TRBD1 (6 bases). V lost 6 bases, J lost 4 bases, and 12 bases lay in between. Germline CDR1 and CDR2: MNHEY and SMNVEV (reference sequence). CDR3 size: 13 residues.

This sequence joins TRBV30 and TRBJ2-5, with D unclear. Trimming pared 0 bases from V and 4 bases from J, leaving 3 bases between. The CDR3 contains 11 residues. Germline CDR1 GTSNPN, CDR2 SVGIG (reference sequence). The CDR3 DNA follows: TGTGCCTGGAGTGTAGGAGAGACCCAGTACTTC. Amino acids: CAWSVGETQYF. Complete variable domain (other parts from reference TRBV30 and TRBJ2-5): SQTIHQWPATLVQPVGSPLSLECTVEGTSNPNLYWYRQAAGRGLQLLFYSVGIGQISSEVPQNLSASRPQDRQFILSSKKLLLSDSGFYLCAWSVGETQYFGPGTRLLVL.

The genes are TRBV6-1 and TRBJ1-5; 8 positions match TRBD1. CDR1 is MNHNS and CDR2 is SASEGT in the germline V gene. Germline trimming cut 7 bases from V and 0 bases from J; bases unmatched to any gene: 2. CDR3 length: 14 residues. CDR3 in amino acids: CASKTGGSNQPQHF. Written as DNA, the CDR3 is TGTGCCAGCAAAACAGGGGGTAGCAATCAGCCCCAGCATTTT.

V and J are TRBV7-9 and TRBJ1-2, with TRBD1 as a possible D gene (5 bases). Trimming took 3 bases from V and 2 from J, leaving 7 bases between them. Germline V lookup: CDR1 SEHNR, CDR2 FQNEAQ (reference sequence). The CDR3 consists of 13 residues. CDR3 bases: TGTGCCAGCAGCTTCCCAGGGAACTATGGCTACACCTTC. Translation gives CASSFPGNYGYTF.

The chain uses TRBV27 and TRBJ1-6; a weak D match, TRBD1 (5 bases). Germline V CDR1 and CDR2: MNHEY, SMNVEV (reference sequence). The CDR3 length is 20 residues. V lost 3 bases to trimming and J lost 0 bases, with 21 bases between them. CDR3 bases: TGTGCCAGCAGTTTTTGGGGGGACGTTACGGGGAGCTCCTATAATTCACCCCTCCACTTT. It codes for CASSFWGDVTGSSYNSPLHF.

This sequence joins TRBV28 and TRBJ2-2, with 11 bases identical to TRBD1. CDR1 and CDR2 from the germline V gene are MDHEN and SYDVKM. The J segment lost 7 bases and the V segment lost 7 bases, leaving 8 bases of the junction unmatched. The CDR3 is made up of 15 amino acids. This chain's CDR3 is CASKLDRGRVGELFF. CDR3 bases: TGTGCCAGCAAACTGGACAGGGGGCGCGTCGGGGAGCTGTTTTTT.

The V and J genes are TRBV7-8 and TRBJ2-7; D remains unclear. This CDR3 is 15 amino acids long. V lost 5 bases and J lost 1, with 15 bases in between. Germline V lookup: CDR1 SGHVS, CDR2 FQNEAQ. The CDR3 loop is CASSPSFWQSYEQYF. DNA for the CDR3: TGTGCCAGCAGCCCCTCTTTTTGGCAGTCCTACGAGCAGTACTTC.

The V and J genes are TRBV7-2 and TRBJ1-4, with D perhaps matching TRBD1 (6 bases). This CDR3 has 15 amino acids. The V and J ends lost 5 bases and 8 bases respectively, with 18 bases between them. Germline CDR1 SGHTA, CDR2 FQGNSA. This CDR3 reads CASSANGGIGEKLFF. In DNA form, the CDR3 reads TGTGCCAGCAGCGCTAACGGGGGCATAGGGGAAAAACTGTTTTTT.

The chain employs TRBV19 and TRBJ1-5, with D perhaps TRBD1 (5 bases). Trimming removed 9 bases from V and 0 bases from J, with 12 bases in between. Germline lookup yields CDR1 LNHDA and CDR2 SQIVND (reference sequence). This CDR3 region has 14 residues. The CDR3 is CASGALDSNQPQHF. The CDR3 nucleotides are TGTGCCAGCGGGGCCCTAGATAGCAATCAGCCCCAGCATTTT.

J is TRBJ2-7 and V is TRBV4-1; the D is unclear. CDR3 size: 11 residues. Germline V gene lookup returns CDR1 MGHRA and CDR2 YSYEKL. Trimming stripped 8 bases from V and 3 bases from J, with 8 bases between. The CDR3 nucleotides read TGCGCCAGCTCGACCGGCTACGAGCAGTACTTC. Its protein product is CASSTGYEQYF.